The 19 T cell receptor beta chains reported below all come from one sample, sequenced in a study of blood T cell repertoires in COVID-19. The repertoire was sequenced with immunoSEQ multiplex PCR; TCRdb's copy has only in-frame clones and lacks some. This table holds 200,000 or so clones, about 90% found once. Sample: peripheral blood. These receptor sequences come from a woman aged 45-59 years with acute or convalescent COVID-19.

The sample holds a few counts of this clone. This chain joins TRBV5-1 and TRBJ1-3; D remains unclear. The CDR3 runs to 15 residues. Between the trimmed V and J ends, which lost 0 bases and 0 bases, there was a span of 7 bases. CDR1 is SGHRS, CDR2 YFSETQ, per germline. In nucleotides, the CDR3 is TGCGCCAGCAGCTTGGTATCCTCCTCTGGAAACACCATATATTTT. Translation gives CASSLVSSSGNTIYF. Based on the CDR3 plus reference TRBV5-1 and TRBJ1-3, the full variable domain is KAGVTQTPRYLIKTRGQQVTLSCSPISGHRSVSWYQQTPGQGLQFLFEYFSETQRNKGNFPGRFSGRQFSNSRSEMNVSTLELGDSALYLCASSLVSSSGNTIYFGEGSWLTVV.

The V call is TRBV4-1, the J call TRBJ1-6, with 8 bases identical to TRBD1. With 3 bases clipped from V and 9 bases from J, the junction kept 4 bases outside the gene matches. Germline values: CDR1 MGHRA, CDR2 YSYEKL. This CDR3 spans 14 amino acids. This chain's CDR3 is CASSHGQGGSPLHF. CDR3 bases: TGCGCCAGCAGCCACGGACAGGGAGGTTCACCCCTCCACTTT.

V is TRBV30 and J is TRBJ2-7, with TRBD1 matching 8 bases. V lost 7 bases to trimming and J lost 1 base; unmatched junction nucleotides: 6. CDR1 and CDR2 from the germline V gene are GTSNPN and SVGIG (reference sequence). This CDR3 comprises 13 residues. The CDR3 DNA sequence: TGTGCCTTGAAGGACAGGGCGTCCTACGAGCAGTACTTC. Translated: CALKDRASYEQYF. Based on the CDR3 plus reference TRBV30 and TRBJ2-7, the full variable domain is SQTIHQWPATLVQPVGSPLSLECTVEGTSNPNLYWYRQAAGRGLQLLFYSVGIGQISSEVPQNLSASRPQDRQFILSSKKLLLSDSGFYLCALKDRASYEQYFGPGTRLTVT.

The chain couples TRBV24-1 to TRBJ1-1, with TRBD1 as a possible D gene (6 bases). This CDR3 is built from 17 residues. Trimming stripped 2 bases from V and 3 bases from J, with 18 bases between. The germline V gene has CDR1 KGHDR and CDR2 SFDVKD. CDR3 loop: CATSDSTSQGRYTEAFF. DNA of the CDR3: TGTGCCACCAGTGATTCCACTAGTCAGGGGCGGTACACTGAAGCTTTCTTT.

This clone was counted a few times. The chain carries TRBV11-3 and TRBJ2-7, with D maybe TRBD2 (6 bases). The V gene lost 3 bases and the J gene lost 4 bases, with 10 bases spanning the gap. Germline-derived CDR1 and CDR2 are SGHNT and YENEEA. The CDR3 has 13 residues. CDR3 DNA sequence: TGTGCCAGCAGCTTGGAGGGTGGGTACGAGCAGTACTTC. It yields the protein CASSLEGGYEQYF.

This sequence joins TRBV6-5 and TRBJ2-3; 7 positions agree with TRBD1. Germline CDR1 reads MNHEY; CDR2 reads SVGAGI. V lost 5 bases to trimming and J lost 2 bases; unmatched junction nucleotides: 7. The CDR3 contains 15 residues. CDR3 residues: CASSRRTGYTDTQYF. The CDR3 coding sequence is TGTGCCAGCAGTAGAAGGACAGGATACACAGATACGCAGTATTTT.

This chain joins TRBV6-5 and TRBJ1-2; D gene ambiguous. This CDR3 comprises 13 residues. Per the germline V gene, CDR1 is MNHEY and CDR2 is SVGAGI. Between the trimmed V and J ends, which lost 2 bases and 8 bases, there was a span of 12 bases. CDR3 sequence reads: CASSYVPGGGYTF. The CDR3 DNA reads TGTGCCAGCAGTTACGTCCCGGGTGGCGGCTACACCTTC.

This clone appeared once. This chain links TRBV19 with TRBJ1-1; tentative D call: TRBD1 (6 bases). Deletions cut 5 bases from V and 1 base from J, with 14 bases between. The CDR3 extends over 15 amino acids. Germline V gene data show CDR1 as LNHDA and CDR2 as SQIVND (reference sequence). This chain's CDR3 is CASSLQGQQNTEAFF. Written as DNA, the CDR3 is TGTGCCAGTAGTTTACAGGGTCAACAGAACACTGAAGCTTTCTTT.

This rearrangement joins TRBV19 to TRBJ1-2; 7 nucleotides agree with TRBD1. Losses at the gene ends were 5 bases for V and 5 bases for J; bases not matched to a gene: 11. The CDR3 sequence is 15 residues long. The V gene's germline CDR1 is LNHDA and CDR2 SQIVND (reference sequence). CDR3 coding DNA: TGTGCCAGTAGTCTTCCGGGACAGCCGAATTATGGCTACACCTTC. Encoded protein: CASSLPGQPNYGYTF.

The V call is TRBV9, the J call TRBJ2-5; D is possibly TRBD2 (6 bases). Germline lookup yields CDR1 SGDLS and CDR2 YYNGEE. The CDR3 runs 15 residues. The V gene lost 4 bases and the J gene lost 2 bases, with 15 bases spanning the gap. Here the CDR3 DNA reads TGTGCCAGCAGCACAAGACTAGGTGGACAAGAGACCCAGTACTTC. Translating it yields CASSTRLGGQETQYF.

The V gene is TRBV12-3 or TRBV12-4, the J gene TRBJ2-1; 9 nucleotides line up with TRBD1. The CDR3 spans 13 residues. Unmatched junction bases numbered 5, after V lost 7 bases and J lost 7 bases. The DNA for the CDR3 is TGTGCCAGCACCGTGGGACAGGGTAATGAGCAGTTCTTC. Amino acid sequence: CASTVGQGNEQFF.

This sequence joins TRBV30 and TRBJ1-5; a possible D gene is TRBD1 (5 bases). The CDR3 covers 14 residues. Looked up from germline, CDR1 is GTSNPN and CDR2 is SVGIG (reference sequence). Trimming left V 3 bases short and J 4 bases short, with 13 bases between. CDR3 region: CAWSPIRGNQPQHF. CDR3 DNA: TGTGCCTGGAGCCCCATCCGGGGGAATCAGCCCCAGCATTTT.

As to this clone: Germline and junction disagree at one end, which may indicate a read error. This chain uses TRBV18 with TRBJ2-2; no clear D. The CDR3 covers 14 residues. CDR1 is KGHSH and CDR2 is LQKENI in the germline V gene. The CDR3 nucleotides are TGTGCCAGCGCACCCCGTGGCCACACCGGGGAGCTGTTTTTT. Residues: CASAPRGHTGELFF. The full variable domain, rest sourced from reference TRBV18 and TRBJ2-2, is NAGVMQNPRHLVRRRGQEARLRCSPMKGHSHVYWYRQLPEEGLKFMVYLQKENIIDESGMPKERFSAEFPKEGPSILRIQQVVRGDSAAYFCASAPRGHTGELFFGEGSRLTVL.

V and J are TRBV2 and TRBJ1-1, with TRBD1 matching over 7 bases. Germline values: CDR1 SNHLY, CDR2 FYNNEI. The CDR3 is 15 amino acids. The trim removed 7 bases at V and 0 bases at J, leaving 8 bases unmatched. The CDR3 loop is CASTGAGGLNTEAFF. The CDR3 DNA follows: TGTGCCAGCACTGGGGCAGGGGGATTGAACACTGAAGCTTTCTTT.

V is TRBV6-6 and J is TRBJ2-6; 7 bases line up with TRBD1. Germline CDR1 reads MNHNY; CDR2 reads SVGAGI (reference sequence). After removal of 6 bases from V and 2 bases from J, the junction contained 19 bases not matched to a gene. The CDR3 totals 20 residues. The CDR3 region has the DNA TGTGCCAGCAGCAGTTACCCGACAGGGACGAGTACAACTGGGGCCAACGTCCTGACTTTC. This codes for CASSSYPTGTSTTGANVLTF.

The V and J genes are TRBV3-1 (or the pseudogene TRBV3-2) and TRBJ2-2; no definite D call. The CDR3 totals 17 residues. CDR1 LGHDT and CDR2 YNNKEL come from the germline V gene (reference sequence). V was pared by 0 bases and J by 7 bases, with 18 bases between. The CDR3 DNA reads TGTGCCAGCAGCCAAGATCTCTTTTCCGGGTTTCACGGGGAGCTGTTTTTT. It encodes CASSQDLFSGFHGELFF.

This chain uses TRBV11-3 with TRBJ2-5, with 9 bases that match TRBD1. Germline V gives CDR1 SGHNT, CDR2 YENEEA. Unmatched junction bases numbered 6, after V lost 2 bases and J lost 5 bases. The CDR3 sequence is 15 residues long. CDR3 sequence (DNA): TGTGCCAGCAGCTTACGGGACAGGGTACGGGAGACCCAGTACTTC. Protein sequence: CASSLRDRVRETQYF. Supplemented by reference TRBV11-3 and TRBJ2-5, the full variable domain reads EAGVVQSPRYKIIEKKQPVAFWCNPISGHNTLYWYLQNLGQGPELLIRYENEEAVDDSQLPKDRFSAERLKGVDSTLKIQPAELGDSAVYLCASSLRDRVRETQYFGPGTRLLVL.

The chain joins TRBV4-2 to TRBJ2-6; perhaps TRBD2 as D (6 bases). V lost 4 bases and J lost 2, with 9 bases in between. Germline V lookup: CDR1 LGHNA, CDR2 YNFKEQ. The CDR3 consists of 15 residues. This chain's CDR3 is CASSPAGPGANVLTF. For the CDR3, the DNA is TGTGCCAGCAGCCCCGCGGGGCCTGGGGCCAACGTCCTGACTTTC.

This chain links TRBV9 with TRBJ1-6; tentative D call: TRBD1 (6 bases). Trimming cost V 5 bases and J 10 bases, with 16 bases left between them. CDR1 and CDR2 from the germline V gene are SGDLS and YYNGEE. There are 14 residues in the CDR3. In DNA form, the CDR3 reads TGTGCCAGCAGACGGGGGGGGCATGAATCACCCCTCCACTTT. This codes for CASRRGGHESPLHF.